This T cell receptor beta chain was captured in a study of Ad26.COV2.S vaccination and SARS-CoV-2 variants. Generated by immunoSEQ multiplex PCR, the TCRdb table keeps only in-frame clones and is missing some. The sample includes roughly 380,000 clones, approximately 90% of them seen just once. This clone occurred once. Stated treatment: some 20 received Ad26.COV2.S at low or high dose, single or two shots; 5 received placebo; per-sample allocation not given. Specimens were obtained on day 63 following the first vaccine or placebo injection. Trimming took off 4 bases at V and 7 bases at J, with 22 bases between the two ends. CDR1 and CDR2 (germline): SGHVS, FNYEAQ. This CDR3 has 16 amino acids.

The clonotype originates from a person between 18 and 60 years old who received the Ad26.COV2.S COVID-19 vaccine or a placebo. This rearrangement joins TRBV7-6 to TRBJ2-5, with D tentatively TRBD1 (6 bases). This sample comprised peripheral blood, obtained in a trial of Ad26.COV2.S vaccine versus placebo. CDR3 region: CASSSQLGARRATQYF. As DNA, the CDR3 is TGTGCCAGCAGCTCGCAGCTGGGGGCCAGGCGGGCGACCCAGTACTTC.